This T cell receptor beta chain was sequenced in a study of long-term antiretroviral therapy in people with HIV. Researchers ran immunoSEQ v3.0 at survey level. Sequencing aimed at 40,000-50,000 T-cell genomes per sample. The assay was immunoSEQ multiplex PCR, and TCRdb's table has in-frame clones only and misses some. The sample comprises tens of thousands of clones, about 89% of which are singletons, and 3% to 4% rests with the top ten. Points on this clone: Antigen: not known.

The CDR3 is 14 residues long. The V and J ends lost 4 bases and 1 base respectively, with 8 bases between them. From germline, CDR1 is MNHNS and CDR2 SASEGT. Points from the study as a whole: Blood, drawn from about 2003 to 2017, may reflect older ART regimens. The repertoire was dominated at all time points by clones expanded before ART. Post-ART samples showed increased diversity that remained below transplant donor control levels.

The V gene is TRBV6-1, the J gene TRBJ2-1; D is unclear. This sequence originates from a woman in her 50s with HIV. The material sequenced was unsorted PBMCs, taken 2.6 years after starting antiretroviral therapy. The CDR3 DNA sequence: TGTGCCAGCAGTGGTAGTAGGTCCTACAATGAGCAGTTCTTC. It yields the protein CASSGSRSYNEQFF.